Described below is a single T cell receptor beta chain sequence and its context. Trimming cost V 1 base and J 7 bases, with 10 bases left between them. The CDR3 totals 13 residues. Germline loops: CDR1 SGHVS, CDR2 FQNEAQ. This record comes from a study of blood T cell repertoires in COVID-19. Study-level background: Donors in the United States, Italy and Spain gave samples during acute or convalescent COVID-19.

Authors' methods: Using reference gene primer amplification, nucleated cell counts were estimated. Sequenced by immunoSEQ multiplex PCR; TCRdb stores in-frame clones only, minus some. V and J calls and clone size are given by that table; D and trimming were obtained from the DNA. The sample carries under 150,000 clones, 70% to 90% recorded once. Material for sequencing was peripheral blood. The chain has TRBV7-8 and TRBJ1-2, with D possibly TRBD1 on 5 matching bases. This TCR was sampled from a man aged 40-50 years with acute or convalescent COVID-19. The CDR3 loop is CASSLEQGRGYTF. The CDR3 DNA reads as TGTGCCAGCAGCTTAGAGCAGGGTCGTGGCTACACCTTC.